This TCR beta chain stems from a study of Ad26.COV2.S vaccination and SARS-CoV-2 variants. With 2 bases removed from V and 2 bases from J, the gap between germline ends came to 9 bases. Germline-derived CDR1 and CDR2 are SGHRS and YFSETQ. This CDR3 region has 14 residues. About this clone itself: Antigen: not known.

The repertoire was sequenced with immunoSEQ multiplex PCR; TCRdb's copy has only in-frame clones and lacks some. The sample holds 75,000 to 100,000 clones, roughly 84% seen once. Study conclusions and caveats: Compared with placebo recipients, vaccine recipients had higher spike-specific TCR breadth.

This chain uses TRBV5-1 with TRBJ2-3, with D uncertain. The sequence derives from a human donor who had recovered from COVID-19. Here the sequenced sample was peripheral blood, taken after recovery from COVID-19. CDR3 DNA sequence: TGCGCCAGCAGCTTCGAAACCACCACAGATACGCAGTATTTT. Protein product: CASSFETTTDTQYF.